Described below is a single T cell receptor (beta chain) sequence and its context. The CDR3 has 14 amino acids. Germline CDR1 and CDR2: DFQATT and SNEGSKA (reference sequence). J lost 5 bases, V lost 3 bases, and 5 bases had no gene match. This record belongs to a study of blood T cell repertoires in COVID-19. Study details: The United States, Italy and Spain supplied acute and convalescent COVID-19 samples. T cells, B-cell-depleted T cells, or PBMCs supplied cDNA or gDNA.

Authors' methods: Estimates of nucleated cell counts were drawn from the amplification of reference gene primers. Assay: immunoSEQ multiplex PCR; the TCRdb copy retains only in-frame clones and omits some. V, J and clone size are those of that table, while D and trimming were read from the DNA. Counted here are 100,000 to 150,000 clones, roughly 83% occurring once; the ten biggest clones make up approximately 18%. The rearrangement uses TRBV20-1 and TRBJ2-3; TRBD2 matches at 10 bases. The clonotype comes from a woman aged 80 or older with acute or convalescent COVID-19. The sequenced sample was peripheral blood. In DNA form, the CDR3 reads TGCAGTGCTAGTGGGCTAGCGGGGGTAGATACGCAGTATTTT. Amino acids: CSASGLAGVDTQYF.